Many counts were recorded for the clone carrying this T cell receptor (beta chain). Its antigen is not known. RNA transcripts gave rise to amplified TCR beta CDR3 regions. RT-PCR in the first round (using the HTBI primer set) targeted the TCR CDR3. TCRdb re-called the multiplex PCR reads with MiXCR, one entry per CDR3 protein. Of 390,000 or so distinct CDR3 sequences listed, around 15% are singletons. Ophthalmopathy patients showed a Clinical Activity Score of at least 3, NOSPECS grade of at least 4 and duration under 3 months. The study excluded patients with uncontrolled infection, other autoimmune disease, pregnancy or lactation. Diagnoses rested on clinical symptoms, serum thyroxine and TRAb, thyroid ultrasound and orbital computed tomography. This record belongs to a study of T cells in Graves' hyperthyroidism and ophthalmopathy. This CDR3 comprises 15 residues. The germline V gene has CDR1 SGDLS and CDR2 YYNGEE. The ends were cut back, 0 bases at V and 4 bases at J, with 13 bases in the middle.

Study-wide points: Ophthalmopathy, as predicted by the model, came a median roughly 6.3 months after the prediction.

The source is a man between 18 and 29 years old with Graves' ophthalmopathy. The sequenced sample consisted of blood. The chain is built from TRBV9 and TRBJ1-2; D might be TRBD1 (5 bases). Written as DNA, the CDR3 is TGTGCCAGCAGCGTAGCGGACATGCTCGGCTATGGCTACACCTTC. This translates into CASSVADMLGYGYTF.